The source of this T cell receptor (beta chain) is a study of prognosis after radiotherapy for stage I lung cancer. Overall study findings and caveats: TRBV and TRBJ gene usage reportedly differed between patients with and without metastases. Tumor specificity of expanded TCR clones went undetermined.

TCR beta CDR3 was amplified from genomic DNA by two-round multiplex PCR. Initially, in first-round PCR, primers specific to each TRBV and TRBJ gene were used. In TCRdb, the multiplex PCR reads were re-called with MiXCR into one record per CDR3 protein. The data show over 15,000 distinct CDR3 sequences, with roughly 45% seen just once and approximately 44% held by the top ten. This clonotype was counted a few times. Antigen unknown. CDR1 and CDR2 from the germline V gene are SGHRS and YFSETQ. Between the trimmed V and J ends, which lost 4 bases and 0 bases, there was a span of 17 bases. The CDR3 contains 17 residues. Every patient was node-negative on CT and PET/CT and lacked prior chemotherapy, radiotherapy or other malignancies. Blood draws of roughly 6 milliliters of peripheral blood occurred at each of two time points.

This receptor was taken from a donor aged 50 or older with non-small cell lung cancer. The V and J genes are TRBV5-1 and TRBJ1-3, with D hard to call. Sequencing was performed on PBMCs, taken before or after stereotactic body radiation therapy (not recorded which). CDR3 loop: CASSEGTGLYSGNTIYF. The DNA of the CDR3 is TGCGCCAGCAGCGAAGGAACCGGGTTATACTCTGGAAACACCATATATTTT.